A selection of T cell receptor beta chains follows, all from one sample in a study of T cell changes during pregnancy in multiple sclerosis. Sequencing was performed with immunoSEQ multiplex PCR; in TCRdb, only in-frame clones are kept and a portion is missing. The data contain about 92,000 clones, 92% of them seen just once; the ten biggest clones take up over 1.5%. Material: peripheral blood, obtained in the first trimester of pregnancy. These receptors were taken from a female donor with multiple sclerosis, enrolled in a pregnancy study. Each CDR3 is given with its conserved first and last residue. Each record gives: D gene, V gene, clone size, J gene, CDR3 protein, CDR3 DNA. The D gene is left open where the match is weak. A row's size may be missing; if present it is once, few, many or a size class.

>TRBD2|TRBV19|.|TRBJ2-7
CASSMTLAGNYEQYF
TGTGCCAGTAGTATGACGCTAGCGGGAAACTACGAGCAGTACTTC
>.|TRBV6-5|once|TRBJ2-2
CASSYSRVGTGELFF
TGTGCCAGCAGTTACTCCAGGGTGGGAACCGGGGAGCTGTTTTTT
>TRBD2|TRBV2|.|TRBJ2-3
CASRLTSGGSTDTQYF
TGTGCCAGCAGACTTACTAGCGGGGGGAGCACAGATACGCAGTATTTT
>.|TRBV30|.|TRBJ2-7
CAWSVRRSARTYEQYF
TGTGCCTGGAGTGTGAGACGCTCCGCCAGGACCTACGAGCAGTACTTC
>.|TRBV12-5|few|TRBJ1-1
CASGLLTVDTEAFF
TGTGCTAGTGGTTTGCTGACAGTGGACACTGAAGCTTTCTTT
>TRBD2|TRBV19|.|TRBJ2-1
CASSMRGGTSGYNEQFF
TGTGCCAGTAGTATGAGGGGCGGGACTAGCGGGTACAATGAGCAGTTCTTC
>.|TRBV15|.|TRBJ2-3
CATSREGLGTDTQYF
TGTGCCACCAGCAGGGAGGGCCTGGGCACAGATACGCAGTATTTT
>.|TRBV6-1|.|TRBJ1-4
CASSGRGNTEKLFF
TGTGCCAGCAGTGGCAGGGGAAATACAGAAAAACTGTTTTTT
>TRBD2|TRBV18|.|TRBJ2-3
CASSSAGGDGTDTQYF
TGTGCCAGCTCTTCGGCGGGAGGAGATGGCACAGATACGCAGTATTTT
>.|TRBV13|.|TRBJ2-4
CASSLGVHSVAKNIQYF
TGTGCCAGCAGCTTAGGAGTACACAGTGTAGCCAAAAACATTCAGTACTTC
>TRBD2|TRBV7-2|.|TRBJ2-3
CASSFGRASTDTQYF
TGTGCCAGCAGCTTTGGGAGGGCTAGCACAGATACGCAGTATTTT
>.|TRBV6-5|.|TRBJ1-2
CASRLDSLSNYGYTF
TGTGCCAGCAGGCTCGACAGCTTATCTAACTATGGCTACACCTTC
>.|TRBV21-1|.|TRBJ2-3
CASSTRDRGTDTQYF
TGTGCCAGCAGCACCCGGGACAGGGGCACAGATACGCAGTATTTT
>.|TRBV18|.|TRBJ1-5
CASSPPRQHSNQPQHF
TGTGCCAGCTCACCACCAAGACAGCATAGCAATCAGCCCCAGCATTTT
>.|TRBV6-6|.|TRBJ2-2
CASSSVGELFF
TGTGCCAGTAGTTCAGTCGGGGAGCTGTTTTTT
>.|TRBV30|.|TRBJ2-5
CAWSNQETQYF
TGTGCCTGGAGCAACCAAGAGACCCAGTACTTC
>.|TRBV9|.|TRBJ2-1
CASSVERGNEQFF
TGTGCCAGCAGCGTAGAACGGGGCAATGAGCAGTTCTTC
>TRBD1|TRBV7-9|.|TRBJ2-7
CASSPSDRGWVYEQYF
TGTGCCAGCAGCCCATCGGACAGGGGGTGGGTCTACGAGCAGTACTTC
>.|TRBV4-1|.|TRBJ1-1
CASGLRPKKSITVNTEAFF
TGCGCCAGCGGCCTGCGGCCTAAAAAGTCGATTACTGTGAACACTGAAGCTTTCTTT
>TRBD2|TRBV7-2|.|TRBJ2-3
CASSLSGSTQYF
TGTGCCAGCAGCCTTAGCGGGAGTACGCAGTATTTT
>.|TRBV5-1|once|TRBJ2-7
CASSLNRADEQYF
TGCGCCAGCAGCTTGAACAGGGCCGACGAGCAGTACTTC
>TRBD2|TRBV11-2|.|TRBJ2-2
CASRIAGVDTGELFF
TGTGCCAGCAGGATAGCGGGAGTTGACACCGGGGAGCTGTTTTTT